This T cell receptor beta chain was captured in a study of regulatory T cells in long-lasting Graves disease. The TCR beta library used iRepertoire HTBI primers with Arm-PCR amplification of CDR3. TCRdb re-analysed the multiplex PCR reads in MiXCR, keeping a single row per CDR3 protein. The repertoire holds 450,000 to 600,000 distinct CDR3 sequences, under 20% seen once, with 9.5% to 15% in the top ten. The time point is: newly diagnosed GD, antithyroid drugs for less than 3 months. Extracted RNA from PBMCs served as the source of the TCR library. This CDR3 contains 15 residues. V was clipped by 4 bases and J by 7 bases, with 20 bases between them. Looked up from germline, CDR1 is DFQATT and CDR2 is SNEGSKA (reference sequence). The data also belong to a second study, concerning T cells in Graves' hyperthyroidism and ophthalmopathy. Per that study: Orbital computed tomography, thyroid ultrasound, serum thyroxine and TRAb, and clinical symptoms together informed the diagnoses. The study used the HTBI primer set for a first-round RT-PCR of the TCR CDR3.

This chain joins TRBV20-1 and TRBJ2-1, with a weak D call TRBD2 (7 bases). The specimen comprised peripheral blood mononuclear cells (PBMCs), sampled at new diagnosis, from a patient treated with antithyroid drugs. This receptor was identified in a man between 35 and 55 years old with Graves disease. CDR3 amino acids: CSATRGRPTRNEQFF. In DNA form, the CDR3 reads TGCAGTGCTACGCGGGGGCGGCCGACCCGGAATGAGCAGTTCTTC.